The rows below give T cell receptor beta chains drawn from one sample of a study of response to subunit inactivated influenza vaccine. TCRdb re-analysed the RT-PCR reads in MiXCR, keeping a single row per CDR3 protein. The sample yields around 170,000 distinct CDR3 sequences, about 10% seen once. The source material was CD8+ T cells sorted from PBMCs, sampled around 25 months after vaccination. The source is a man aged 50-75 years who received an inactivated influenza vaccine. Each CDR3 is given with its conserved first and last residue. Fields, in order: V gene, D gene, clone size, J gene, CDR3 DNA, CDR3 protein. A D gene is named only where the DNA matches it firmly. Clone size is given for some rows only: seen once, a few or many times, or a class if the clone is expanded.

v_gene: TRBV6-5
d_gene: .
abundance: many
j_gene: TRBJ2-1
CDR3nt: TGTGCCAGCAGTTACGGGACTGTGACCTACAATGAGCAGTTCTTC
CDR3aa: CASSYGTVTYNEQFF

v_gene: TRBV27
d_gene: .
abundance: many
j_gene: TRBJ1-5
CDR3nt: TGTGCCAGCAGTTTAATAGGAGGGGCGGAAAGCAATCAGCCCCAGCATTTT
CDR3aa: CASSLIGGAESNQPQHF

v_gene: TRBV18
d_gene: TRBD1
abundance: .
j_gene: TRBJ1-1
CDR3nt: TGTGCCAGCTCAATTGGACAGGCCCCCATCTACGTCGAAGCTTTCTTT
CDR3aa: CASSIGQAPIYVEAFF

v_gene: TRBV12-3/TRBV12-4
d_gene: TRBD2
abundance: .
j_gene: TRBJ2-7
CDR3nt: TGTGCCAGCAGTTTGCCGACTAGCGCCGGGATGAGCGTTGAGCAGTACTTC
CDR3aa: CASSLPTSAGMSVEQYF

v_gene: TRBV6-5
d_gene: .
abundance: .
j_gene: TRBJ1-6
CDR3nt: TGTGCCAGCAGTTACTCAGGGGGTTTCGGATCACCCCTCCACTTT
CDR3aa: CASSYSGGFGSPLHF

v_gene: TRBV5-1
d_gene: .
abundance: many
j_gene: TRBJ2-1
CDR3nt: TGCGCCAGCAGCTTGGGGAGTGGCTCCTACAATGAGCAGTTCTTC
CDR3aa: CASSLGSGSYNEQFF

v_gene: TRBV2
d_gene: .
abundance: .
j_gene: TRBJ2-5
CDR3nt: TGTGCCAGCAGTCAAGATTTAAGGGTCGAGACCCAGTACTTC
CDR3aa: CASSQDLRVETQYF

v_gene: TRBV5-6
d_gene: .
abundance: few
j_gene: TRBJ1-2
CDR3nt: TGTGCCAGCAGCTTGGGAGGCGCAGGAAAGTTCAACTATGGCTACACCTTC
CDR3aa: CASSLGGAGKFNYGYTF

v_gene: TRBV14
d_gene: .
abundance: .
j_gene: TRBJ2-2
CDR3nt: TGTGCCAGCAGCCAAGGCGTACAGCGGAACACCGGGGAGCTGTTTTTT
CDR3aa: CASSQGVQRNTGELFF

v_gene: TRBV20-1
d_gene: .
abundance: few
j_gene: TRBJ2-3
CDR3nt: TGCAGTGCTAACTTACAGATTAGCACAGATACGCAGTATTTT
CDR3aa: CSANLQISTDTQYF

v_gene: TRBV10-3
d_gene: .
abundance: many
j_gene: TRBJ2-2
CDR3nt: TGTGCCACGACAGAGAACACCGGGGAGCTGTTTTTT
CDR3aa: CATTENTGELFF

v_gene: TRBV6-2/TRBV6-3
d_gene: TRBD1
abundance: few
j_gene: TRBJ1-2
CDR3nt: TGTGCCAGCAGTCACGGGACAGACTATGGCTACACCTTC
CDR3aa: CASSHGTDYGYTF

v_gene: TRBV27
d_gene: .
abundance: many
j_gene: TRBJ2-1
CDR3nt: TGTGCCAGCAGTTTATGGGCTGGAAACAATGAGCAGTTCTTC
CDR3aa: CASSLWAGNNEQFF

v_gene: TRBV20-1
d_gene: .
abundance: few
j_gene: TRBJ2-5
CDR3nt: TGCAGTGCTAGAGACTACCTCGCCAGCCAAGAGACCCAGTACTTC
CDR3aa: CSARDYLASQETQYF

v_gene: TRBV7-4
d_gene: TRBD1
abundance: .
j_gene: TRBJ2-1
CDR3nt: TGTGCCAGCAGCATCCACGAGGACAGGGACCATGAGCAGTTCTTC
CDR3aa: CASSIHEDRDHEQFF

v_gene: TRBV28
d_gene: TRBD1
abundance: .
j_gene: TRBJ1-1
CDR3nt: TGTGCCAGCAGACAACAGGGGAGGGCTGAAGCTTTCTTT
CDR3aa: CASRQQGRAEAFF

v_gene: TRBV20-1
d_gene: .
abundance: .
j_gene: TRBJ1-5
CDR3nt: TGCAGTGCTAGAGATCTGCCCAGGAATCAGCCCCAGCATTTT
CDR3aa: CSARDLPRNQPQHF

v_gene: TRBV3-1
d_gene: .
abundance: .
j_gene: TRBJ1-4
CDR3nt: TGTGCCAGCAGCCACGGGGAGGCCTCTTTAACTAATGAAAAACTGTTTTTT
CDR3aa: CASSHGEASLTNEKLFF

v_gene: TRBV6-5
d_gene: TRBD1
abundance: few
j_gene: TRBJ2-2
CDR3nt: TGTGCCAGCAGTATCGACAGGGTATACCACGGGGAGCTGTTTTTT
CDR3aa: CASSIDRVYHGELFF

v_gene: TRBV4-1
d_gene: TRBD1
abundance: .
j_gene: TRBJ2-7
CDR3nt: TGCGCCAGCAGCCAAGAAGGGACAGGGTTACCCTACGAGCAGTACTTC
CDR3aa: CASSQEGTGLPYEQYF

v_gene: TRBV15
d_gene: .
abundance: many
j_gene: TRBJ1-2
CDR3nt: TGTGCCACCAGCAGAGATCATGAACTTTCGTCGCATGGCTACACCTTC
CDR3aa: CATSRDHELSSHGYTF

v_gene: TRBV20-1
d_gene: .
abundance: .
j_gene: TRBJ2-5
CDR3nt: TGCAGTGCTACGGGCCAAGAGACCCAGTACTTC
CDR3aa: CSATGQETQYF

v_gene: TRBV7-9
d_gene: .
abundance: few
j_gene: TRBJ2-7
CDR3nt: TGTGCCAGCAGCCACCAAGGGACCTACGAGCAGTACTTC
CDR3aa: CASSHQGTYEQYF

v_gene: TRBV12-3/TRBV12-4
d_gene: TRBD1
abundance: .
j_gene: TRBJ1-5
CDR3nt: TGTGCCAGCAGCGGACAGGGAGCTAATCAGCCCCAGCATTTT
CDR3aa: CASSGQGANQPQHF

v_gene: TRBV4-3
d_gene: .
abundance: few
j_gene: TRBJ2-1
CDR3nt: TGCGCCAGCAGCCATATCCCCGGTCAGAGAAACAATGAGCAGTTCTTC
CDR3aa: CASSHIPGQRNNEQFF

v_gene: TRBV10-3
d_gene: .
abundance: few
j_gene: TRBJ1-2
CDR3nt: TGTGCCATCAGTGAGTCCCTGGGGGACTATGGCTACACCTTC
CDR3aa: CAISESLGDYGYTF

v_gene: TRBV7-9
d_gene: .
abundance: .
j_gene: TRBJ2-7
CDR3nt: TGTGCCAGCAGGGTGAAGGACTCCTACGAGCAGTACTTC
CDR3aa: CASRVKDSYEQYF